This T cell receptor beta chain originates from a study of patients and donors after allogeneic stem cell transplantation. From the RT-PCR reads, TCRdb called clonotypes with MiXCR, one entry per CDR3 protein. The sample consists of 190,000 or so distinct CDR3 sequences, roughly two fifths of them appearing once. The CDR3 contains 14 residues. Per germline, CDR1 SGHRS and CDR2 YFSETQ. V lost 1 base and J lost 2, with 10 bases in between. This receptor was identified in a human donor who was either an allogeneic HSCT recipient or a stem cell or donor lymphocyte infusion donor (not recorded which). It is not recorded whose cells these are; they may come from a transplant donor. The rearrangement links TRBV5-1 to TRBJ2-7, with D perhaps matching TRBD1 (6 bases). The sequenced sample was blood, either unsorted or a sorted T cell fraction (not recorded which). The CDR3 DNA sequence: TGCGCCAGCAGCTTGTTTGGGACAACCTACGAGCAGTACTTC. Translated: CASSLFGTTYEQYF.